This T cell receptor (beta chain) was profiled in a study of cytotoxic CD8 clonotypes in ibrutinib-treated CLL. Study background: Of the patients, around 12 were relapsed/refractory, over 14 treatment-naive and some 17 IGHV unmutated. Regarding the study as a whole: Age-matched healthy donor levels were exceeded by baseline clonality, which tracked circulating CD8+ T-cell counts.

As for this clone: Its antigen is not known.

The germline V gene has CDR1 WSHSY and CDR2 SAAADI. The CDR3 runs to 16 residues. Trimming took 0 bases from V and 4 from J, leaving 14 bases between them. Clones were read by immunoSEQ multiplex PCR, and TCRdb kept only the in-frame ones, dropping some. This repertoire shows roughly 54,000 clones, roughly three fifths found once; its top ten account for about 27%. The rearrangement joins TRBV10-2 to TRBJ2-3; D remains unclear. The sequences come from PBMCs, collected after 24 months of ibrutinib treatment. This receptor was taken from a human donor with chronic lymphocytic leukemia. The chain's CDR3 is CASSESFLGKPDTQYF. CDR3 bases: TGCGCCAGCAGTGAGTCTTTTTTGGGGAAGCCAGATACGCAGTATTTT.